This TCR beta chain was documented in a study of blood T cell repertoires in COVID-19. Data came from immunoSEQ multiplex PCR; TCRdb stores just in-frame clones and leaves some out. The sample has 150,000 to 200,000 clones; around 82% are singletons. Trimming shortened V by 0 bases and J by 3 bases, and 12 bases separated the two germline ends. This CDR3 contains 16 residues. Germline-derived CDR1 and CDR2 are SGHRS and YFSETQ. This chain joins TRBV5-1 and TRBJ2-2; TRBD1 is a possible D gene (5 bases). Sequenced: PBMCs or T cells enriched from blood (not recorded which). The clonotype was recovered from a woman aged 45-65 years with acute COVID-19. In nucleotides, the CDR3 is TGCGCCAGCAGCTTGGGGTCAGGGTCCTACACCGGGGAGCTGTTTTTT. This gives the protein CASSLGSGSYTGELFF.